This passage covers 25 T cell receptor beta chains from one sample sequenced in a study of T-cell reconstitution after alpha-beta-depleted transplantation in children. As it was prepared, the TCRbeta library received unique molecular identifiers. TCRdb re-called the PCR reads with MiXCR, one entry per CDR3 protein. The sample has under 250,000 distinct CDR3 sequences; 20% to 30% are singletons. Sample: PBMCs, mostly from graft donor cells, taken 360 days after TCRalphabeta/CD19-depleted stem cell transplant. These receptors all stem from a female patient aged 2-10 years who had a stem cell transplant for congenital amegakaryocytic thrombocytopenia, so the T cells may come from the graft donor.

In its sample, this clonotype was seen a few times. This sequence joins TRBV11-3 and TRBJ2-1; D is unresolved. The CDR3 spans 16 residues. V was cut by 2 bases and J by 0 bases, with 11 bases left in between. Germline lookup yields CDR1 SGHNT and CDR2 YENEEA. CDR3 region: CASSLSTEYSYNEQFF. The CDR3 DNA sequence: TGTGCCAGCAGCTTAAGCACGGAGTACTCCTACAATGAGCAGTTCTTC.

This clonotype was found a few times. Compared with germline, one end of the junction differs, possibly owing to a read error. CDR3 sequence: CASSLGERGKETQYF. The CDR3 DNA follows: TGTGCTAGCAGCTTAGGAGAGCGGGGGAAAGAGACCCAGTACTTC. The rearrangement links TRBV7-9 to TRBJ2-5, with TRBD2 matching over 8 bases. The CDR3 is made up of 15 amino acids. Germline CDR1 reads SEHNR; CDR2 reads FQNEAQ (reference sequence).

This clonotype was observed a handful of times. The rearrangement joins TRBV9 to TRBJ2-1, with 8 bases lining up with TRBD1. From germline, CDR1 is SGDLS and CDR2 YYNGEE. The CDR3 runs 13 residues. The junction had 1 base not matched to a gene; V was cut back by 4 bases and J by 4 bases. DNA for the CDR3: TGTGCCAGCAGCCGGGACAGGTACAATGAGCAGTTCTTC. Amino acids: CASSRDRYNEQFF.

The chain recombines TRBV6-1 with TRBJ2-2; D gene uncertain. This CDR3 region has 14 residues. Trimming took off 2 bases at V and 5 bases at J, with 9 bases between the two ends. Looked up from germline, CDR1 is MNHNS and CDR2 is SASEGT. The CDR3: CASSEFMGTGELFF. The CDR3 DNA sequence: TGTGCCAGCAGTGAATTTATGGGGACCGGGGAGCTGTTTTTT.

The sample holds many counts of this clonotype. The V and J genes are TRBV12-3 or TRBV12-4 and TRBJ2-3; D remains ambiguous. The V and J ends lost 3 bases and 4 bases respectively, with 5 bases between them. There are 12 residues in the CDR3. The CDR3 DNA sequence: TGTGCCAGCAGTTTCGCGGCAGATACGCAGTATTTT. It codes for CASSFAADTQYF.

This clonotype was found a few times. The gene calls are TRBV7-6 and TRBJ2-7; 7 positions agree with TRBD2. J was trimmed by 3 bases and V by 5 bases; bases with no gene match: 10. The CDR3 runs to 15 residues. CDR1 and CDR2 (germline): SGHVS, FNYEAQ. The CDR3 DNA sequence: TGTGCCAGCAGCCTCGATGGCGGGAGAAGCTACGAGCAGTACTTC. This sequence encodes CASSLDGGRSYEQYF. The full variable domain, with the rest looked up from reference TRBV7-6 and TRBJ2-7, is GAGVSQSPRYKVTKRGQDVALRCDPISGHVSLYWYRQALGQGPEFLTYFNYEAQQDKSGLPNDRFSAERPEGSISTLTIQRTEQRDSAMYRCASSLDGGRSYEQYFGPGTRLTVT.

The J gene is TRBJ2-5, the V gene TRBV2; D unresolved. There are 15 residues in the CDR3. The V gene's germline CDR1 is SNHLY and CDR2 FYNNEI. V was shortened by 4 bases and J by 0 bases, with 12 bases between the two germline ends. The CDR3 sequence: CASSVMRTYQETQYF. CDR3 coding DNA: TGTGCCAGCAGTGTAATGAGAACCTACCAAGAGACCCAGTACTTC.

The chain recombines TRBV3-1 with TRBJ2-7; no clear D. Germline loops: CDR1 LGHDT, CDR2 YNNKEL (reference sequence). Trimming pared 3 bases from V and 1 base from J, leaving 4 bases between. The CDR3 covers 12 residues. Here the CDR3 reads CASSHGSYEQYF. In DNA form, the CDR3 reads TGTGCCAGCAGCCACGGGTCCTACGAGCAGTACTTC.

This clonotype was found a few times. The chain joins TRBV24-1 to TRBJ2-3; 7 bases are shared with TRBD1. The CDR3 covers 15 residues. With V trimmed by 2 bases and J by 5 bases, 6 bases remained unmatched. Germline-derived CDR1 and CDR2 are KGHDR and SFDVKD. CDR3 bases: TGTGCCACCAGTGATTCGAGGGGGCTTGAAGATACGCAGTATTTT. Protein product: CATSDSRGLEDTQYF.

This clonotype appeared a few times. The CDR3 coding sequence is TGCGCCAGCAGCTTGCAGGTGGCAGACCCCACGAACACTGAAGCTTTCTTT. As protein: CASSLQVADPTNTEAFF. This sequence joins TRBV5-1 and TRBJ1-1; D call uncertain. Germline values: CDR1 SGHRS, CDR2 YFSETQ. This CDR3 has 17 residues. Trimming stripped 1 base from V and 1 base from J, with 17 bases between.

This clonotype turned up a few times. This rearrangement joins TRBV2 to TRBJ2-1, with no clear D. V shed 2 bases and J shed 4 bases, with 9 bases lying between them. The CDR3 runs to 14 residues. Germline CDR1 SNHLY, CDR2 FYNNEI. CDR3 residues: CASSEWWGYNEQFF. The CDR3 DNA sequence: TGTGCCAGCAGTGAATGGTGGGGATACAATGAGCAGTTCTTC.

The CDR3 loop is CASRGGGVQPQHF. CDR3 in DNA: TGTGCCAGCAGGGGGGGCGGTGTCCAGCCCCAGCATTTT. This chain uses TRBV28 with TRBJ1-5; TRBD1 is a possible D gene (6 bases). CDR1 and CDR2 from the germline V gene are MDHEN and SYDVKM. With 6 bases removed from V and 7 bases from J, the gap between germline ends came to 13 bases. The CDR3 is 13 amino acids.

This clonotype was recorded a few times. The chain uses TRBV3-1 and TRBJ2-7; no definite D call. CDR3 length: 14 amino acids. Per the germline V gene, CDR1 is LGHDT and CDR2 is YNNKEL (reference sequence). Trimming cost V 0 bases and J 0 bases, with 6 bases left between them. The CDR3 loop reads CASSQDLASYEQYF. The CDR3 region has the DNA TGTGCCAGCAGCCAAGATCTGGCCTCCTACGAGCAGTACTTC.

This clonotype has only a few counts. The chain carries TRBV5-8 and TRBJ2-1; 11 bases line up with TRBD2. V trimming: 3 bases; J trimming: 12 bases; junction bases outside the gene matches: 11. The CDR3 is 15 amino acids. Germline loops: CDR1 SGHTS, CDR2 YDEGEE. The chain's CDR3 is CASSWASVLAGGQFF. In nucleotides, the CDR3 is TGTGCCAGCAGCTGGGCCTCGGTGCTAGCGGGAGGGCAGTTCTTC.

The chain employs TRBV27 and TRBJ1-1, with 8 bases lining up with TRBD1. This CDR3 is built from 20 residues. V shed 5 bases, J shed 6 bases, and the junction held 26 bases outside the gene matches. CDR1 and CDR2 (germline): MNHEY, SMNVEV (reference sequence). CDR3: CASSPLPGQGRRMDTSEAFF. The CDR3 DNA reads TGTGCCAGCAGTCCCCTTCCCGGACAGGGAAGACGGATGGATACCTCTGAAGCTTTCTTT.

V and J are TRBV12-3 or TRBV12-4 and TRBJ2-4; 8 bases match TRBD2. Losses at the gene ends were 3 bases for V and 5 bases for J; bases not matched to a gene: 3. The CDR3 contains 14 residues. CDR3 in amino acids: CASSFVGRENIQYF. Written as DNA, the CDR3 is TGTGCCAGCAGTTTCGTCGGGAGGGAAAACATTCAGTACTTC.

The CDR3 DNA reads as TGTGCCAGCAGTTACTCGATCGGAGGGGATACGCAGTATTTT. Amino acid sequence: CASSYSIGGDTQYF. This sequence joins TRBV6-5 and TRBJ2-3; the D gene is possibly TRBD2 (6 bases). The CDR3 runs 14 residues. Germline V lookup: CDR1 MNHEY, CDR2 SVGAGI. V lost 0 bases and J 6 bases, leaving 10 bases between the germline ends.

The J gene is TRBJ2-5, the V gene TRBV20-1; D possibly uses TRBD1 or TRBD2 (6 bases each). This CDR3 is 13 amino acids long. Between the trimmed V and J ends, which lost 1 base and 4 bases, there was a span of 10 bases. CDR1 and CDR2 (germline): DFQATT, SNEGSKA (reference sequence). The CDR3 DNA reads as TGCAGTGCTAGAGTCCCGGGGGCAGAGACCCAGTACTTC. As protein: CSARVPGAETQYF.

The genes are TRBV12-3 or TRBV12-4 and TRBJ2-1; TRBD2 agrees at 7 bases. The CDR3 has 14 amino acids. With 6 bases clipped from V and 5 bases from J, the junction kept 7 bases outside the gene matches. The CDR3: CASRPLAANNEQFF. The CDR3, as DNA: TGTGCCAGCAGGCCCCTAGCGGCCAACAATGAGCAGTTCTTC.

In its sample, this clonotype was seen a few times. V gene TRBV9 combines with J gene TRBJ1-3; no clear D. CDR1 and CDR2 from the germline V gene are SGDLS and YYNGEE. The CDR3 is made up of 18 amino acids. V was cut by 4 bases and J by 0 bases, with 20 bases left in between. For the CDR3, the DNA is TGTGCCAGCAGCCCCTTTGTCTCGCCTTATCCCTCTGGAAACACCATATATTTT. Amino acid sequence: CASSPFVSPYPSGNTIYF.

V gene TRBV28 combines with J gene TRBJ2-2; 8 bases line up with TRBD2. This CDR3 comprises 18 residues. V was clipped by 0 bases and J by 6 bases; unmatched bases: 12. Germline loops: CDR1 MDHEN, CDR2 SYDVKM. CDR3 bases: TGTGCCAGCAGTTTATGGACCCAAGGGACTAGTTTCCCCGGGGAGCTGTTTTTT. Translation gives CASSLWTQGTSFPGELFF.

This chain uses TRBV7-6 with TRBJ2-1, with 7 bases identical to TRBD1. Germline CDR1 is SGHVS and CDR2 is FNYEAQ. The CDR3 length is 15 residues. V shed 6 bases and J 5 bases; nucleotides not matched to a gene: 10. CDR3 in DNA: TGTGCCAGCAGTCGGTCAGGGGGAGAGCACAATGAGCAGTTCTTC. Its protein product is CASSRSGGEHNEQFF.

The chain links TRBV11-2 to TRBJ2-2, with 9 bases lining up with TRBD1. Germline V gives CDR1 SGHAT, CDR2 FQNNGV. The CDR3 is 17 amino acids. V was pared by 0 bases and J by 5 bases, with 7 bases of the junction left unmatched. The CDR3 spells CASSLEQGALDTGELFF. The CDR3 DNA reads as TGTGCCAGCAGCTTAGAACAGGGGGCCCTAGATACCGGGGAGCTGTTTTTT.

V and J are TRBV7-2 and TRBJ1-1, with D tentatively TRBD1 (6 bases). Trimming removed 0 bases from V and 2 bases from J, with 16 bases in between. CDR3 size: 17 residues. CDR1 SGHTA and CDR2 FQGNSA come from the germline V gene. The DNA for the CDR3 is TGTGCCAGCAGCTTAGCCCTAGAAGGGGGGGGCAACACTGAAGCTTTCTTT. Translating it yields CASSLALEGGGNTEAFF.

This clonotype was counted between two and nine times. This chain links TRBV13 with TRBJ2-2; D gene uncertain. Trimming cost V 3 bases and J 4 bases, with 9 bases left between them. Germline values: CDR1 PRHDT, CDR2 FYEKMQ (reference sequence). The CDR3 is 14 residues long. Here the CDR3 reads CASSLGLGTGELFF. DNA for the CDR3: TGTGCCAGCAGCTTGGGATTGGGCACCGGGGAGCTGTTTTTT.